Presented here are 14 T cell receptor beta chains from one specimen sequenced in a study of blood T cell repertoires in COVID-19. Profiling relied on immunoSEQ multiplex PCR, and the TCRdb table lists in-frame clones only, not all of them. The table has under 80,000 clones, approximately 81% seen once. Input material: peripheral blood. These receptors came from a woman older than 75 with active or convalescent COVID-19.

This chain's CDR3 is CASSFFGTGDQPQHF. CDR3 coding DNA: TGTGCCAGCAGTTTCTTTGGGACAGGGGATCAGCCCCAGCATTTT. The V call is TRBV27, the J call TRBJ1-5; 10 nucleotides line up with TRBD1. The CDR3 contains 15 residues. The J segment lost 5 bases and the V segment lost 3 bases, leaving 4 bases of the junction unmatched. Germline values: CDR1 MNHEY, CDR2 SMNVEV (reference sequence).

This clone was seen once. The chain joins TRBV3-1 (or the pseudogene TRBV3-2) to TRBJ2-5; no firm D call. This CDR3 comprises 15 residues. Germline V gives CDR1 LGHDT, CDR2 YNNKEL (reference sequence). The V end was cut by 0 bases, the J end by 0 bases, with 8 bases between. CDR3 DNA: TGTGCCAGCAGCCAAGACTTTCCGTACCAAGAGACCCAGTACTTC. Its protein is CASSQDFPYQETQYF.

The chain links TRBV5-1 to TRBJ1-4; D unclear. Trimming shortened V by 6 bases and J by 2 bases, and 14 bases separated the two germline ends. The CDR3 runs 15 residues. The germline V gene has CDR1 SGHRS and CDR2 YFSETQ. The CDR3 DNA follows: TGCGCCAGCAAGAGGGCCGGCGGGACTAATGAAAAACTGTTTTTT. Amino acid sequence: CASKRAGGTNEKLFF.

The rearrangement joins TRBV28 to TRBJ2-7, with 7 bases matching TRBD1. This CDR3 is built from 13 residues. The V and J ends lost 5 bases and 2 bases, in that order; junction bases with no gene match: 3. Germline lookup yields CDR1 MDHEN and CDR2 SYDVKM. This CDR3 is CASSDRVPYEQYF. The CDR3, as DNA: TGTGCCAGCAGTGACAGGGTCCCCTACGAGCAGTACTTC.

The V gene is TRBV9, the J gene TRBJ2-7, with 7 nucleotides matching TRBD1. The length of the CDR3 is 15 residues. Germline CDR1 SGDLS, CDR2 YYNGEE. V was clipped by 0 bases and J by 0 bases; unmatched bases: 3. CDR3 sequence (DNA): TGTGCCAGCAGCGTAGGGACAGGAAGCTCCTACGAGCAGTACTTC. Its translation: CASSVGTGSSYEQYF.

The CDR3 DNA reads TGTGCCAGCACACCAGGCCAAGGGGCCTACGAGCAGTACTTC. It codes for CASTPGQGAYEQYF. The gene calls are TRBV7-8 and TRBJ2-7; D is possibly TRBD1 (5 bases). Per germline, CDR1 SGHVS and CDR2 FQNEAQ. CDR3 length: 14 residues. Trimming cost V 7 bases and J 2 bases, with 15 bases left between them.

V and J are TRBV6-6 and TRBJ1-4; TRBD1 aligns across 8 bases. The CDR3 runs to 14 residues. The germline V gene encodes CDR1 MNHNY and CDR2 SVGAGI (reference sequence). With V trimmed by 6 bases and J by 7 bases, 7 bases remained unmatched. The CDR3 DNA follows: TGTGCCAGCAGACCAGGGGGCGCAGGTGAAAAACTGTTTTTT. This codes for CASRPGGAGEKLFF.

J is TRBJ2-5 and V is TRBV3-1 (or the pseudogene TRBV3-2); 9 nucleotides agree with TRBD2. This CDR3 has 17 residues. Germline-derived CDR1 and CDR2 are LGHDT and YNNKEL (reference sequence). Trimming cost V 1 base and J 5 bases; bases outside gene matches: 11. The CDR3 DNA reads TGTGCCAGCAGCCAAGTTAACACAGCGGGGGGCGTGGAGACCCAGTACTTC. It yields the protein CASSQVNTAGGVETQYF.

The chain couples TRBV11-2 to TRBJ2-2; the D gene is possibly TRBD2 (5 bases). CDR1 SGHAT and CDR2 FQNNGV come from the germline V gene. This CDR3 region has 15 residues. V was trimmed by 3 bases and J by 4 bases, leaving 12 bases between them. The CDR3, as DNA: TGTGCCAGCAGCTTGTCGGTGGGAGCCACCGGGGAGCTGTTTTTT. Its translation is CASSLSVGATGELFF.

The CDR3 nucleotides are TGTGCCAGTAGTATAGCCAGGGTGGGTGTTTCACCCCTCCACTTT. Translation: CASSIARVGVSPLHF. The chain uses TRBV19 and TRBJ1-6; D perhaps matches TRBD1 (5 bases). The CDR3 runs 15 residues. V lost 1 base, J lost 9 bases, and 13 bases lay in between. Germline values: CDR1 LNHDA, CDR2 SQIVND (reference sequence).

The rearrangement joins TRBV29-1 to TRBJ1-1, with D possibly being TRBD1 (5 bases). The germline V gene has CDR1 SQVTM and CDR2 ANQGSEA. V was shortened by 8 bases and J by 6 bases, with 16 bases between the two germline ends. The CDR3 is 12 amino acids. The CDR3 bases are TGCAGCACCTTAAGGGGTAGTTCTGAAGCTTTCTTT. The encoded protein is CSTLRGSSEAFF.

This chain uses TRBV28 with TRBJ2-1, with 15 bases that match TRBD2. Unmatched junction bases numbered 9, after V lost 8 bases and J lost 7 bases. The CDR3 length is 16 residues. Germline assignment: CDR1 MDHEN and CDR2 SYDVKM. Here the CDR3 DNA reads TGTGCCAGCGCCTCGGGGGGGACTAGCGGGAGGAATGAGCAGTTCTTC. Protein product: CASASGGTSGRNEQFF. Using reference TRBV28 and TRBJ2-1 for the parts outside the CDR3, the full variable domain is DVKVTQSSRYLVKRTGEKVFLECVQDMDHENMFWYRQDPGLGLRLIYFSYDVKMKEKGDIPEGYSVSREKKERFSLILESASTNQTSMYLCASASGGTSGRNEQFFGPGTRLTVL.

The chain carries TRBV7-2 and TRBJ2-4, with 8 bases lining up with TRBD1. Trimming cost V 4 bases and J 8 bases; bases outside gene matches: 7. The CDR3 is made up of 14 amino acids. Looked up from germline, CDR1 is SGHTA and CDR2 is FQGNSA. The CDR3 loop reads CASSSNRGQDIQYF. The CDR3 DNA sequence: TGTGCCAGCAGCTCAAACAGGGGACAGGACATTCAGTACTTC. Full variable domain (outside the CDR3, taken from reference TRBV7-2 and TRBJ2-4): GAGVSQSPSNKVTEKGKDVELRCDPISGHTALYWYRQSLGQGLEFLIYFQGNSAPDKSGLPSDRFSAERTGGSVSTLTIQRTQQEDSAVYLCASSSNRGQDIQYFGAGTRLSVL.

The chain recombines TRBV28 with TRBJ1-5; no clear D. Trimming pared 1 base from V and 6 bases from J, leaving 10 bases between. Germline values: CDR1 MDHEN, CDR2 SYDVKM. The CDR3 runs 14 residues. The CDR3 reads CASSLSGLGQPQHF. CDR3 DNA sequence: TGTGCCAGCAGTTTATCGGGGTTGGGTCAGCCCCAGCATTTT.